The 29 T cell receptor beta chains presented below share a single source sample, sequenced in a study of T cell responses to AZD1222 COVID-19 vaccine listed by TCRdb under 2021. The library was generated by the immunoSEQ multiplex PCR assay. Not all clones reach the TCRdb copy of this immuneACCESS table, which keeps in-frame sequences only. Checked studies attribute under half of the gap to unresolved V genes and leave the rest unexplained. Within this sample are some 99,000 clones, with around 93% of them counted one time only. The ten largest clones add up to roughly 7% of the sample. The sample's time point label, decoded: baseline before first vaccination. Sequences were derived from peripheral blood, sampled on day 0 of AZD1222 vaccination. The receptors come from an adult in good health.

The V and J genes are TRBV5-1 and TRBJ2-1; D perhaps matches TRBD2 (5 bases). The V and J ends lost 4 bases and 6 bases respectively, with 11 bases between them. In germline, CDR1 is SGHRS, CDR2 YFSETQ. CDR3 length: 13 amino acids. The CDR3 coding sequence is TGCGCCAGCAGCCTAAGGACTGGCAATGAGCAGTTCTTC. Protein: CASSLRTGNEQFF. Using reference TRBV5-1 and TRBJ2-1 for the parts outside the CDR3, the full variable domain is KAGVTQTPRYLIKTRGQQVTLSCSPISGHRSVSWYQQTPGQGLQFLFEYFSETQRNKGNFPGRFSGRQFSNSRSEMNVSTLELGDSALYLCASSLRTGNEQFFGPGTRLTVL.

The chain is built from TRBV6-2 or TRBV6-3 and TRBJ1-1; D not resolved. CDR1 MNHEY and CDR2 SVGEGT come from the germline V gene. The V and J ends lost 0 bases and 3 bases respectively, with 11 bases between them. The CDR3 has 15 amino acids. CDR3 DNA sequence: TGTGCCAGCAGTTACTCAGGCAAAAGGGACACTGAAGCTTTCTTT. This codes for CASSYSGKRDTEAFF.

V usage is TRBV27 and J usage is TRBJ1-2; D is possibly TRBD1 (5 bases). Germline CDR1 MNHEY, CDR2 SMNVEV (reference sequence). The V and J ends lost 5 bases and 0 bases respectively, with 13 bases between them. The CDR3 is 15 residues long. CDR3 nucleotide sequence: TGTGCCAGCAGTCCCGACGGCAGGGCTAACTATGGCTACACCTTC. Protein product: CASSPDGRANYGYTF.

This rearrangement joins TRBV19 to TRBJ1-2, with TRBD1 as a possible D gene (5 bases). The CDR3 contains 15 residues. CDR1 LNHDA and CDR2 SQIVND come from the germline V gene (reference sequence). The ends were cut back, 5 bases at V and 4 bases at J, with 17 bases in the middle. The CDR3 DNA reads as TGTGCCAGTAGTCCAGGGCAGCTTTCTATCTATGGCTACACCTTC. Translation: CASSPGQLSIYGYTF.

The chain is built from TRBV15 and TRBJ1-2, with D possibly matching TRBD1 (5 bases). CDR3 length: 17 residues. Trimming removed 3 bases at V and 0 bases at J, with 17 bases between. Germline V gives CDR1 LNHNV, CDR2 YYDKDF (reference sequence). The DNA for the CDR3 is TGTGCCACCAGCAGGGGGCTGGGTTCGGAAGCTAACTATGGCTACACCTTC. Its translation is CATSRGLGSEANYGYTF.

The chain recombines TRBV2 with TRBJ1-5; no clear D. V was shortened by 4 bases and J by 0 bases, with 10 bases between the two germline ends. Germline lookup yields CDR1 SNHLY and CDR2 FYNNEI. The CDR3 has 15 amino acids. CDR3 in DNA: TGTGCCAGCAGTGCGGAGAGCCTTAGCAATCAGCCCCAGCATTTT. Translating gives CASSAESLSNQPQHF.

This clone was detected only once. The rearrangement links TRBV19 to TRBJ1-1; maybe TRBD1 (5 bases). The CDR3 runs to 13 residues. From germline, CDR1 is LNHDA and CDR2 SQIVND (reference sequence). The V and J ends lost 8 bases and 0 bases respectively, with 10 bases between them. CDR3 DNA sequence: TGTGCCAGTTGGGGACGGATGAACACTGAAGCTTTCTTT. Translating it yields CASWGRMNTEAFF.

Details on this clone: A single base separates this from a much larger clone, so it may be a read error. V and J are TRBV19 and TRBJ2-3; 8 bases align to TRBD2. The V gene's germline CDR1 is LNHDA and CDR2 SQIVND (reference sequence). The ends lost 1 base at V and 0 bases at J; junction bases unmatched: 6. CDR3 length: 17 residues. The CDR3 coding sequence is TGTGCCAGTAGTATAGCGGGGGGGCCCCGGAGCACAGATACGCAGTATTTT. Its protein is CASSIAGGPRSTDTQYF.

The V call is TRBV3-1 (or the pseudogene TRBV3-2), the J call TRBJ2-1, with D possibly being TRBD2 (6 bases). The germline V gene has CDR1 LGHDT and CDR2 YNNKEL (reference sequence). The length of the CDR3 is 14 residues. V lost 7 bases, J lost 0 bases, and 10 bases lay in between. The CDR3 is CASTTGSSYNEQFF. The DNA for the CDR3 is TGTGCCAGCACCACCGGGAGCTCCTACAATGAGCAGTTCTTC.

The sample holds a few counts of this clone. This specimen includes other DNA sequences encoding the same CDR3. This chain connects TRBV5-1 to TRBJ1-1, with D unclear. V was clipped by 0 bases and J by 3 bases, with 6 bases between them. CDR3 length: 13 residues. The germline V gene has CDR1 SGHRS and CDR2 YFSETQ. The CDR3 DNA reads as TGCGCCAGCAGCTTGGCCGGGGACACTGAAGCTTTCTTT. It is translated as CASSLAGDTEAFF.

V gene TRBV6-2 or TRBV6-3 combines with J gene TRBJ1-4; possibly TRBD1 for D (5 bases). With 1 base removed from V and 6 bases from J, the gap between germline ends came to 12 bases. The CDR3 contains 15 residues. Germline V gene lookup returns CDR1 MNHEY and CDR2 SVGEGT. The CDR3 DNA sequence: TGTGCCAGCAGTTACTTGGGTTCCAGGGATGAAAAACTGTTTTTT. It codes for CASSYLGSRDEKLFF.

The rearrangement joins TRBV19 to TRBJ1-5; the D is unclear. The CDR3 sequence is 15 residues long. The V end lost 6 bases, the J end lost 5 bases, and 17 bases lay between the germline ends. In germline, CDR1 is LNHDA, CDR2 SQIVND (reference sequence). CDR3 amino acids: CASSWVWAYDQPQHF. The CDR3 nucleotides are TGTGCCAGTAGCTGGGTCTGGGCCTACGATCAGCCCCAGCATTTT. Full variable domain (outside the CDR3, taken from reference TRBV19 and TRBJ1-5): DGGITQSPKYLFRKEGQNVTLSCEQNLNHDAMYWYRQDPGQGLRLIYYSQIVNDFQKGDIAEGYSVSREKKESFPLTVTSAQKNPTAFYLCASSWVWAYDQPQHFGDGTRLSIL.

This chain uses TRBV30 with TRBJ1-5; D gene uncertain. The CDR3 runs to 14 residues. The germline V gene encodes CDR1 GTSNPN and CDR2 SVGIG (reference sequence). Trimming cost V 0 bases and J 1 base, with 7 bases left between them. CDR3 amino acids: CAWSVRGSNQPQHF. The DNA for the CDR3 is TGTGCCTGGAGTGTACGAGGAAGCAATCAGCCCCAGCATTTT.

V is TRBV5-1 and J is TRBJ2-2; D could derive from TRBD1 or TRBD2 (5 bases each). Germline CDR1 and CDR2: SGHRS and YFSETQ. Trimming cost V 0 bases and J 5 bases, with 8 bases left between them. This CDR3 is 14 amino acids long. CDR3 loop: CASSLEGRTGELFF. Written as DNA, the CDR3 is TGCGCCAGCAGCTTGGAGGGACGTACCGGGGAGCTGTTTTTT.

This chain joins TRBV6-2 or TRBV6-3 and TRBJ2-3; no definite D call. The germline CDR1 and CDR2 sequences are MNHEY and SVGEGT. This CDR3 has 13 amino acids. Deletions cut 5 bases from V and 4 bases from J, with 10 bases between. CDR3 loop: CASSLGWADTQYF. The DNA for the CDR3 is TGTGCCAGCAGTCTCGGGTGGGCAGATACGCAGTATTTT.

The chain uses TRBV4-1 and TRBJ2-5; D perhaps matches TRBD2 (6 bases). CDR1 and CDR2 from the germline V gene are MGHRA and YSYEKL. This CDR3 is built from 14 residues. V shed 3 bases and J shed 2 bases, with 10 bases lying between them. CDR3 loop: CASSQGGLQETQYF. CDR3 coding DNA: TGCGCCAGCAGCCAGGGGGGACTTCAAGAGACCCAGTACTTC.

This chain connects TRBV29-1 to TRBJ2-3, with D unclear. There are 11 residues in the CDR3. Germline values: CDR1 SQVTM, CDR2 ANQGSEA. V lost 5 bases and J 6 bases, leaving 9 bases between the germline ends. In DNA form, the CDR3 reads TGCAGCGTTTATCTAGGGGATACGCAGTATTTT. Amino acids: CSVYLGDTQYF.

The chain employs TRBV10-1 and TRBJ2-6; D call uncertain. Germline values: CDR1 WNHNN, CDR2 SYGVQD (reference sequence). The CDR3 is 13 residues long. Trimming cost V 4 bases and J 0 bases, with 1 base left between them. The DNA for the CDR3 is TGCGCCAGCAGTGCCTCTGGGGCCAACGTCCTGACTTTC. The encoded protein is CASSASGANVLTF.

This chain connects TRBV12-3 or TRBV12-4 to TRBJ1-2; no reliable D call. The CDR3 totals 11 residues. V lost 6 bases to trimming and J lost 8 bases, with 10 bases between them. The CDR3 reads CASSPAGGYTF. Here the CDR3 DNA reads TGTGCCAGCAGCCCAGCGGGCGGCTACACCTTC.

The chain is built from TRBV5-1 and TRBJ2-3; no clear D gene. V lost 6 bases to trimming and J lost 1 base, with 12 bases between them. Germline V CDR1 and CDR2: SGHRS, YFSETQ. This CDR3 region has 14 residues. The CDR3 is CASKDSWGTDTQYF. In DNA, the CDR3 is TGCGCCAGCAAGGATAGTTGGGGCACAGATACGCAGTATTTT.

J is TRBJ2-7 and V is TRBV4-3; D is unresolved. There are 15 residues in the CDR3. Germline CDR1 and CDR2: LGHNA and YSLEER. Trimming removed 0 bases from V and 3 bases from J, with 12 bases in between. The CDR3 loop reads CASSQDRKGYYEQYF. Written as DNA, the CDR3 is TGCGCCAGCAGCCAAGATCGGAAGGGATACTACGAGCAGTACTTC.

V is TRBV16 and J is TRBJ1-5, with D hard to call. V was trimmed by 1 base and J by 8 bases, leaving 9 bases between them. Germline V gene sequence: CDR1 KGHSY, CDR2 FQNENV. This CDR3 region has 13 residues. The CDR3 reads CASSQLGGEPQHF. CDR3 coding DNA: TGTGCCAGCAGCCAATTGGGTGGAGAGCCCCAGCATTTT.

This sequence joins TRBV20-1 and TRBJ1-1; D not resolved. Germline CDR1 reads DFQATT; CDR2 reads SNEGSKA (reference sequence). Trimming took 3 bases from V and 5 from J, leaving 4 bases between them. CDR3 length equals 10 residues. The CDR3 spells CSASRTEAFF. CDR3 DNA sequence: TGCAGTGCTAGCCGGACTGAAGCTTTCTTT.

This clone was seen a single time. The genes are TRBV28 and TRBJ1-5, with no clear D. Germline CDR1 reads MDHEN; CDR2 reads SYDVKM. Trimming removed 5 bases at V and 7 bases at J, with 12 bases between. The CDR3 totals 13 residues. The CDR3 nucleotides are TGTGCCAGCAGTAAGGGCACTCTGCAGCCCCAGCATTTT. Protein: CASSKGTLQPQHF.

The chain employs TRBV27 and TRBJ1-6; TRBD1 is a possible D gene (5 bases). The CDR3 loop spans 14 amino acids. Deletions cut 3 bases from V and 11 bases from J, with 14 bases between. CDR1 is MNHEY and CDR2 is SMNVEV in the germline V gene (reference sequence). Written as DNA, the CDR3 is TGTGCCAGCAGTTTTGCGGGTCGGGGGGCACCCCTCCACTTT. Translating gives CASSFAGRGAPLHF.

For the CDR3, the DNA is TGTGCCAGCAGTGGTAGCGGGAGGTCTGATACGCAGTATTTT. Its translation: CASSGSGRSDTQYF. V gene TRBV2 combines with J gene TRBJ2-3; 10 nucleotides agree with TRBD2. There are 14 residues in the CDR3. J lost 6 bases, V lost 4 bases, and 4 bases had no gene match. From germline, CDR1 is SNHLY and CDR2 FYNNEI.

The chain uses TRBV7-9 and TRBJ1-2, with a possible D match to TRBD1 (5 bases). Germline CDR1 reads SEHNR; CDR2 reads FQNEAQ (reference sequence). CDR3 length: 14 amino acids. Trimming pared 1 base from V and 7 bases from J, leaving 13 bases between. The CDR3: CASSLDQGRTGYTF. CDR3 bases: TGTGCCAGCAGCTTAGACCAGGGAAGGACTGGCTACACCTTC.

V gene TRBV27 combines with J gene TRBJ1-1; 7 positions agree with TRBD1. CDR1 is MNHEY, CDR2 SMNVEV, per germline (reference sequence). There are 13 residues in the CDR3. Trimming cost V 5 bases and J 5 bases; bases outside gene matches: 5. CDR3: CASSVTGVTEAFF. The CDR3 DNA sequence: TGTGCCAGCAGTGTTACAGGGGTTACTGAAGCTTTCTTT.

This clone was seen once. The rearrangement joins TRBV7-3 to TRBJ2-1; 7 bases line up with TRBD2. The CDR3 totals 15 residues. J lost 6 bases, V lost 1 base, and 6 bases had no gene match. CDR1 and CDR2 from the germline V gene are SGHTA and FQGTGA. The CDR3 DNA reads TGTGCCAGCAGCTTAAGTGCGGGGGTGCTCAATGAGCAGTTCTTC. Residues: CASSLSAGVLNEQFF.